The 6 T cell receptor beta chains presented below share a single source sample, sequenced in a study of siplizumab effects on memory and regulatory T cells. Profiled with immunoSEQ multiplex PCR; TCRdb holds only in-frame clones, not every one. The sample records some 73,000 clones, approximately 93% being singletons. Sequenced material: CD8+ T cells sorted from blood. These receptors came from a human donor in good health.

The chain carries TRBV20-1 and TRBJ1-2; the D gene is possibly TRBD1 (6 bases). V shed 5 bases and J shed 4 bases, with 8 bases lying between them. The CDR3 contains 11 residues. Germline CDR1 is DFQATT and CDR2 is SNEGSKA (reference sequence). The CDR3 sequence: CSASDSYGYTF. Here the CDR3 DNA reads TGCAGTGCTTCGGACAGCTATGGCTACACCTTC.

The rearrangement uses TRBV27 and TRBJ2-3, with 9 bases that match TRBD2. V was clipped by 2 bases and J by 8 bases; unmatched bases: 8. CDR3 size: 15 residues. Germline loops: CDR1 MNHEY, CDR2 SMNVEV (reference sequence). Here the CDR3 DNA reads TGTGCCAGCAGTTTAGCGGGGGGGCCCCCAGCTACGCAGTATTTT. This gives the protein CASSLAGGPPATQYF.

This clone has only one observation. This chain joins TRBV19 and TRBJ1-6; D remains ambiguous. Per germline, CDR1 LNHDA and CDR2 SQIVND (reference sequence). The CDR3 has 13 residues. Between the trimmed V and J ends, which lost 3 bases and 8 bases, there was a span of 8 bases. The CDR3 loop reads CASSIRWDSPLHF. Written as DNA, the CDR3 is TGTGCCAGTAGTATTAGGTGGGATTCACCCCTCCACTTT. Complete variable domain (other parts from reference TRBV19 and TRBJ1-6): DGGITQSPKYLFRKEGQNVTLSCEQNLNHDAMYWYRQDPGQGLRLIYYSQIVNDFQKGDIAEGYSVSREKKESFPLTVTSAQKNPTAFYLCASSIRWDSPLHFGNGTRLTVT.

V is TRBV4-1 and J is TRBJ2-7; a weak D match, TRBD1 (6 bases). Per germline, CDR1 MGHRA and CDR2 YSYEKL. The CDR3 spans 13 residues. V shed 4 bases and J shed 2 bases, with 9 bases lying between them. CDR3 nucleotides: TGCGCCAGCAGCCCTGGACAGACCTACGAGCAGTACTTC. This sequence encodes CASSPGQTYEQYF.

Written as DNA, the CDR3 is TGCAGCGTTGAAAAACCTAGCGGGGGGGCCATGAATGAGCAGTTCTTC. As protein: CSVEKPSGGAMNEQFF. The genes are TRBV29-1 and TRBJ2-1, with 12 bases identical to TRBD2. CDR1 SQVTM and CDR2 ANQGSEA come from the germline V gene. V lost 2 bases, J lost 7 bases, and 9 bases stayed unmatched. The CDR3 has 16 residues.

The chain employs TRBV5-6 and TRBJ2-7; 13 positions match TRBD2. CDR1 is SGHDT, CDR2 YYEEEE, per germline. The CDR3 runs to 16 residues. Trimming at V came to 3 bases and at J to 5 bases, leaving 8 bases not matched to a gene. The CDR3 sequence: CASSSTSGGAVDEQYF. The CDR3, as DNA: TGTGCCAGCAGCTCCACTAGCGGGGGGGCGGTCGACGAGCAGTACTTC.